The rows below give T cell receptor beta chains drawn from one sample of a study of shared clonotypes between healthy human individuals. Profiled with immunoSEQ multiplex PCR; TCRdb holds only in-frame clones, not every one. The table records about 480,000 clones, around 74% of them present only once. Source material: PBMCs. The receptors come from a middle-aged woman in good health. Some clones in this sample may be carry-over from other donors' samples. Each CDR3 is given with its conserved first and last residue. The D gene is left open where the match is weak. A clone size is listed for some rows: how often the clone was seen (once, few, many), or a class if it is expanded.

J gene,D gene,CDR3 length,V gene,clone size,CDR3 DNA,CDR3 protein
TRBJ2-1,TRBD2,16,TRBV4-2,.,TGTGCCAGCAGCCAAGATTTGACTAGCGGGAGGAATGAGCAGTTCTTC,CASSQDLTSGRNEQFF
TRBJ2-3,TRBD2,14,TRBV30,.,TGTGCCTGGGTAGCGGGCCGAACTACAGATACGCAGTATTTT,CAWVAGRTTDTQYF
TRBJ2-3,.,15,TRBV5-6,.,TGTGCCAGCAGCCCCCGCGGGGTAGGCGTAGATACGCAGTATTTT,CASSPRGVGVDTQYF
TRBJ1-1,.,15,TRBV5-1,once,TGCGCCAGCAGCTCCGCAGGGGCCCTGAACACTGAAGCTTTCTTT,CASSSAGALNTEAFF
TRBJ2-5,TRBD1,15,TRBV27,.,TGTGCCAGCAGTGAGCGGCGGACAGGCCAAGAGACCCAGTACTTC,CASSERRTGQETQYF
TRBJ2-7,TRBD2,12,TRBV28,.,TGTGCCAGCAGTACTAGCGGTTACGAGCAGTACTTC,CASSTSGYEQYF
TRBJ2-7,TRBD2,12,TRBV7-9,.,TGTGCCAGCAGCTGGGGGGGGAACGAGCAGTACTTC,CASSWGGNEQYF
TRBJ2-1,.,12,TRBV25-1,.,TGTGCCAGCAGTGATGGTAGGCATGAGCAGTTCTTC,CASSDGRHEQFF
TRBJ2-2,TRBD2,16,TRBV7-6,.,TGTGCCAGCAGCTCCGGGACTAGCGGGGGCACCGGGGAGCTGTTTTTT,CASSSGTSGGTGELFF
TRBJ2-2,.,13,TRBV5-1,once,TGCGCCAGCAACGAGGGGGTCGGCGGGGAGCTGTTTTTT,CASNEGVGGELFF
TRBJ2-7,.,13,TRBV29-1,few,TGCAGCGTTGGTCCGGAGGGAGACCACGAGCAGTACTTC,CSVGPEGDHEQYF
TRBJ2-7,TRBD2,14,TRBV15,.,TGTGCCACCAGCACCTTAGCGGGTGACGGCGAGCAGTACTTC,CATSTLAGDGEQYF
TRBJ1-1,.,13,TRBV19,few,TGTGCCAGTACCTCCAGGGCCTACACTGAAGCTTTCTTT,CASTSRAYTEAFF